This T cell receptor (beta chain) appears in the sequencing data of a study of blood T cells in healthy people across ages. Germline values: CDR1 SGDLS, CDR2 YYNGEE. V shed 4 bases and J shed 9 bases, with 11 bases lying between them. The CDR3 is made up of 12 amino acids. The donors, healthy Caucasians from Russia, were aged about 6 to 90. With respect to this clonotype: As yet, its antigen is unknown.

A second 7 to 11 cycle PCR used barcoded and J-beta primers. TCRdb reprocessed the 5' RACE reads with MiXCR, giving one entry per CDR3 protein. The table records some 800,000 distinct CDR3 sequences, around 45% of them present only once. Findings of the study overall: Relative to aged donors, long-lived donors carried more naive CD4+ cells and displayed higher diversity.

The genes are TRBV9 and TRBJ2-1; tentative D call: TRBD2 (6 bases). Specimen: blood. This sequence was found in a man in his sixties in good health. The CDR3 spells CASSTPEGEQFF. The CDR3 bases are TGTGCCAGCAGCACCCCGGAGGGTGAGCAGTTCTTC.